This TCR beta chain comes out of a study of blood T cell repertoires in COVID-19. The overall study: The United States, Italy and Spain were the sources of the acute and convalescent COVID-19 samples. The analysed material was cDNA or gDNA that came from T cells, B-cell-depleted T cells, or PBMCs.

How the authors handled the data: Reference gene primer amplification gave nucleated cell count estimates. Data came from immunoSEQ multiplex PCR; TCRdb stores just in-frame clones and leaves some out. V and J calls and clone size are copied from that table; D and trimming were computed from the DNA. Altogether some 110,000 clones are present, about four fifths being singletons, with the ten largest covering approximately 26%. Sequencing was carried out using peripheral blood. The source of this sequence is a man between 60 and 75 years old with acute or convalescent COVID-19.

The CDR3 is CASSQTSGDTQYF. The CDR3 nucleotides read TGTGCCAGCAGCCAAACAAGCGGAGATACGCAGTATTTT. V gene TRBV4-2 combines with J gene TRBJ2-3, with D maybe TRBD2 (5 bases). Germline V CDR1 and CDR2: LGHNA, YNFKEQ. The CDR3 is 13 amino acids. Trimming left V 2 bases short and J 5 bases short, with 8 bases between.